The rows below give T cell receptor beta chains drawn from one sample of a study of blood T cells in healthy people across ages. TCRdb analysed the 5' RACE reads with MiXCR anew, one entry per CDR3 protein. This sample yields about 1.8 million distinct CDR3 sequences, of which about 49% are seen a single time; about 2.1% belongs to the top ten. Sequences were obtained from blood. The receptor set was obtained from a woman aged 40 to 50 in good health. CDR3s include the opening cysteine and the closing phenylalanine or tryptophan. The D gene is left open where the match is weak. Size values are once, few and many counts, or a class for expanded clones, and some rows have none.

clone size	D gene	V gene	J gene	CDR3 DNA	CDR3 protein
once	.	TRBV6-2/TRBV6-3	TRBJ2-4	TGTGCCAGCACTAACGATCGGACGGATTCCTACAATGAGCAGTACTTC	CASTNDRTDSYNEQYF
.	.	TRBV4-1	TRBJ1-1	TGCGCCAGCAGCCAAGATAACAGGGCGAGCACTGAAGCTTTCTTT	CASSQDNRASTEAFF
few	.	TRBV5-1	TRBJ2-7	TGCGCCAGCAGCGGGGGGGAAATTGACAGGGCTTGGACACACGAGCAGTACTTC	CASSGGEIDRAWTHEQYF
.	.	TRBV29-1	TRBJ1-4	TGCAGCACACGGGCGTCGGCAGATAATGAAAAACTGTTTTTT	CSTRASADNEKLFF
.	.	TRBV7-9	TRBJ2-7	TGTGCCAGCAGCTCTACGGGGGGCCAGAACAATGAGCAGTACTTC	CASSSTGGQNNEQYF
.	TRBD1	TRBV20-1	TRBJ1-1	TGCAGTGCTCGAAACACAGGGGGCAGGGGTCCGAACACTGGAGCTTTCTTT	CSARNTGGRGPNTGAFF
.	TRBD1	TRBV5-1	TRBJ1-2	TGCGCCAGCAGCTTGGATGGACAGGGGACCGGTAACTATGGCTACACCTTC	CASSLDGQGTGNYGYTF
.	TRBD2	TRBV13	TRBJ2-1	TGTGCCAGCAGCTCCGCCGGGACTAGCGGGGGGTCCTCCTACAATGAGCAGTTCTTC	CASSSAGTSGGSSYNEQFF
few	.	TRBV7-9	TRBJ1-5	TGTGCCAGCAGCCTCTCCGGGCTCGGGTTTGGCAATCAGCCCCAGCATTTT	CASSLSGLGFGNQPQHF
.	.	TRBV6-2/TRBV6-3	TRBJ2-1	TGTGCCAGCAGTTACTCAGAATTAAGGAGAAGGCATGAGCAGTTCTTC	CASSYSELRRRHEQFF
.	.	TRBV4-1	TRBJ2-3	TGCGCCAGCAGCCACGGGGCGAATACGCAGTATTTT	CASSHGANTQYF
.	TRBD1	TRBV7-2	TRBJ2-5	TGTGCCAGCAGCTTAGCAGGGACAGCGGCTCAAGAGACCCAGTACTTC	CASSLAGTAAQETQYF
.	.	TRBV20-1	TRBJ1-6	TGCAGTGCCCATACGACCCCAAATTCACCCCTCCACTTT	CSAHTTPNSPLHF
few	TRBD2	TRBV20-1	TRBJ2-7	TGCAGTGCTAGAAACCCTAGCGGGGGGCCTTACTACGAGCAGTACTTC	CSARNPSGGPYYEQYF
.	TRBD1	TRBV12-3/TRBV12-4	TRBJ2-3	TGTGCCAGCAGTAAACCCGGGACAGCTGGTATTGCGCAGTATTTT	CASSKPGTAGIAQYF
.	.	TRBV12-3/TRBV12-4	TRBJ2-1	TGTGCCAGCAGTCCAGCTAGCGATCGAGCGCAGTTCTTC	CASSPASDRAQFF
few	TRBD2	TRBV20-1	TRBJ2-7	TGCAGTGCTAGGCCCCCGGGACTAGTGGGGGGTTTAACCTACGAGCAGTACTTC	CSARPPGLVGGLTYEQYF
.	.	TRBV6-2/TRBV6-3	TRBJ1-2	TGTGCCAGCAGGTTAGACAGCTATGGCTACACCTTC	CASRLDSYGYTF
few	TRBD1	TRBV27	TRBJ2-7	TGTGCCAGCAGCCTCGGGACAGGGAGATTTGAGCAGTACTTC	CASSLGTGRFEQYF
.	.	TRBV7-3	TRBJ2-1	TGTGCCAGCAGCTTAACGTTGGGTTCCAGGGGCGAGCAGTTCTTC	CASSLTLGSRGEQFF
.	.	TRBV9	TRBJ2-5	TGTGCCAGCAGCGTATCCCACGGTTGGGAGACCCAGTACTTC	CASSVSHGWETQYF
.	.	TRBV4-3	TRBJ1-3	TGCGCCAGCAGCCTCGGACGGAACATTGGAAACACCATATATTTT	CASSLGRNIGNTIYF
.	.	TRBV5-1	TRBJ2-5	.	CASTSGGPGGETQYF
once	.	TRBV20-1	TRBJ1-3	TGCAGTGCTAGGCTTGGCCTAGGTGGAAACACCATATATTTT	CSARLGLGGNTIYF
.	.	TRBV7-9	TRBJ2-4	TGTGCCAGCAGCTCCGACAGAGAGGGGGCCAAAAACATTCAGTACTTC	CASSSDREGAKNIQYF
.	.	TRBV6-2/TRBV6-3	TRBJ1-1	TGTGCCAGCAGTTTCCTGACAGGCGTCAACACTGAAGCTTTCTTT	CASSFLTGVNTEAFF
.	TRBD1	TRBV4-3	TRBJ1-1	TGCGCCAGCAGCCGAAGGGACAGGGATATGAATACTGAAGCTTTCTTT	CASSRRDRDMNTEAFF
once	TRBD2	TRBV7-2	TRBJ2-1	TGTGCCAGCAGCTCCCCAATCAAGACTAGCGGGGGGGCCCCCTACAATGAGCAGTTCTTC	CASSSPIKTSGGAPYNEQFF
few	.	TRBV11-2	TRBJ2-7	TGTGCCAGCAGCATCGGCCCCGGTAGCAACGAGCAGTACTTC	CASSIGPGSNEQYF
.	.	TRBV5-6	TRBJ2-1	TGTGCCAGCAGCTCGACCAAGAGCTCCTACAATGAGCAGTTCTTC	CASSSTKSSYNEQFF
.	.	TRBV5-1	TRBJ2-3	TGCGCCAGCAGCGCGCGGTTAAGCCCGCAGTATTTT	CASSARLSPQYF
.	.	TRBV2	TRBJ1-2	TGTGCCAGCAATATACGAGGGGGCTATGGCTACACCTTC	CASNIRGGYGYTF
.	.	TRBV6-5	TRBJ2-4	TGTGCCAGCACCCTTGGACCCTTACTAGCCAAAAACATTCAGTACTTC	CASTLGPLLAKNIQYF
few	TRBD1	TRBV20-1	TRBJ2-7	TGCAGTGTGCCGACAGGGGGCTTCTACGAGCAGTACTTC	CSVPTGGFYEQYF
.	.	TRBV5-1	TRBJ2-7	TGCGCCAGCAGCTTGGCCCTCACGACAGGGAGGTCCTACAAGCAGTACTTC	CASSLALTTGRSYKQYF
.	TRBD1	TRBV20-1	TRBJ2-6	TGCAGTGCTCCACCTCGGGACAGGGCGAACTCTGGGGCCAACGTCCTGACTTTC	CSAPPRDRANSGANVLTF
few	TRBD2	TRBV7-2	TRBJ2-1	TGTGCCAGCAGCGGAGGGACTAGCGGGGGGCTATCACACAAAAGGCAGTTCTTC	CASSGGTSGGLSHKRQFF
once	TRBD1	TRBV11-2	TRBJ1-2	TGTGCCAACAGCTTGGCGACCGGGACAGGCCTCTCCTATGGCTACACCTTC	CANSLATGTGLSYGYTF
.	TRBD2	TRBV27	TRBJ2-1	TGTGCCAGCAAGTCCCTAGCGGGGGGCCAGTACAATGAGCAGTTCTTC	CASKSLAGGQYNEQFF
.	.	TRBV6-7	TRBJ2-3	TGTGCCAGCAGTTACAGGCAGGGACCGTATTTT	CASSYRQGPYF
.	.	TRBV29-1	TRBJ2-5	TGCAGCGCCCGGGACCGACGAGGGGAGACCCAGTACTTC	CSARDRRGETQYF
.	.	TRBV29-1	TRBJ2-1	TGCAGCGTTGGGTCCGGGGGCTCCTACAATGAGCAGTTCTTC	CSVGSGGSYNEQFF
.	TRBD1	TRBV6-5	TRBJ1-2	TGTGCCAGCAGTTCTCCGACAGGGTCCTACTATGGCTACACCTTC	CASSSPTGSYYGYTF
.	TRBD2	TRBV7-2	TRBJ2-3	TGTGCCAGCAGCAGCAGACTAGCGGGGTTGGATACGCAGTATTTT	CASSSRLAGLDTQYF
.	TRBD1	TRBV2	TRBJ2-3	TGTGCCAGCAGGGAGGACAGGGGGATCACAGATACGCAGTATTTT	CASREDRGITDTQYF
once	TRBD1	TRBV20-1	TRBJ1-6	TGCAGTGCTAGAGATTCCCGGGCAGGGGGGTTTATGTCCTATAATTCACCCCTCCACTTT	CSARDSRAGGFMSYNSPLHF
.	TRBD1	TRBV20-1	TRBJ2-1	TGCAGTGCTAGAGTGACAGGGGTAGTGCCGTTCTTC	CSARVTGVVPFF
.	.	TRBV7-2	TRBJ2-5	TGTGCCAGCAGCCCCCCTTTCGCGACCCAGTACTTC	CASSPPFATQYF
few	TRBD1	TRBV29-1	TRBJ1-2	TGCAGCGTTGGAACAGGGGGTGGCACCTTC	CSVGTGGGTF
.	TRBD2	TRBV20-1	TRBJ2-1	TGCAGTGCTAGAGATCCGGGAGGGGGGTACTACTACGAGCAGTTCTTC	CSARDPGGGYYYEQFF
.	TRBD1	TRBV7-2	TRBJ1-1	TGTGCCAGCAGCTCAGGGGGAATTCGCACTGAAGCTTTCTTT	CASSSGGIRTEAFF
.	.	TRBV5-1	TRBJ2-3	TGCGCCAGCAGCCCCAAGGCCCCAGATACGCAGTATTTT	CASSPKAPDTQYF
.	TRBD1	TRBV5-8	TRBJ2-3	TGTACCAGCAGGACGGGACAGGGGTTTTCAGATACGCAGTATTTT	CTSRTGQGFSDTQYF
.	TRBD2	TRBV7-8	TRBJ2-3	TGTGCCAGCAGCCATACTAGCGTTAGCACAGATACGCAGTATTTT	CASSHTSVSTDTQYF
.	TRBD1	TRBV12-3/TRBV12-4	TRBJ2-5	TGTGCCTGCAATACGAAAAATCGGGACAGACAAGAGACCCAGTACTTC	CACNTKNRDRQETQYF
.	.	TRBV12-3/TRBV12-4	TRBJ2-3	TGTGCCAGCAGTTTAGGGACAAGCAGGGATACGCAGTATTTT	CASSLGTSRDTQYF
few	TRBD1	TRBV6-5	TRBJ1-2	TGTGCCAGCAGTAGAGACAGGGGGCGCCGGGGCTACACCTTC	CASSRDRGRRGYTF
.	.	TRBV14	TRBJ1-2	TGTGCCAGCAGCCAAGGGGTGACAGCGATGGGCTACACCTTC	CASSQGVTAMGYTF
.	.	TRBV6-5	TRBJ1-4	TGTGCCAGCAGTTACTCGATTGCTGGGGGCCTTACTAATGAAAAACTGTTTTTT	CASSYSIAGGLTNEKLFF
few	.	TRBV2	TRBJ1-2	TGTGCCAGCAGGGCCTTCAATCAGCCCCTGGGCTACACCTTC	CASRAFNQPLGYTF